The next 26 T cell receptor beta chains were all read from a single sample in a study of cytomegalovirus exposure and HLA in healthy donors. Primers included in the PCR were 60 Vbeta and 13 Jbeta primers. Profiled with immunoSEQ multiplex PCR; TCRdb holds only in-frame clones, not every one. The data show 200,000 to 250,000 clones, roughly 88% seen once. The source material was PBMCs. The receptors derive from a boy between 2 and 10 years old in good health and CMV-seronegative.

The V call is TRBV29-1, the J call TRBJ2-1; 7 bases are shared with TRBD1. J gave up 8 bases and V 3 bases, and 4 bases lay outside the gene matches. Germline assignment: CDR1 SQVTM and CDR2 ANQGSEA. The CDR3 length is 12 residues. The CDR3 loop is CSVERQGDEQFF. The CDR3 DNA reads as TGCAGCGTTGAGAGGCAGGGGGATGAGCAGTTCTTC.

The rearrangement joins TRBV7-9 to TRBJ2-7; 8 bases are shared with TRBD1. CDR3 size: 15 residues. Germline V gene sequence: CDR1 SEHNR, CDR2 FQNEAQ (reference sequence). The V gene end was trimmed by 6 bases and the J gene end by 2 bases; junction bases not matched to a gene: 9. CDR3 region: CASSSGTGIAYEQYF. The CDR3 region has the DNA TGTGCCAGCAGTTCCGGGACAGGCATAGCCTACGAGCAGTACTTC.

The chain couples TRBV4-2 to TRBJ2-1; 15 positions match TRBD2. From germline, CDR1 is LGHNA and CDR2 YNFKEQ. The CDR3 contains 16 residues. V trimming: 0 bases; J trimming: 7 bases; junction bases outside the gene matches: 1. CDR3 nucleotides: TGTGCCAGCAGCCAAGATGGGACTAGCGGGAGGAATGAGCAGTTCTTC. Residues: CASSQDGTSGRNEQFF.

Notes on this clone: Other nucleotide sequences in the sample specify the same CDR3. The V and J genes are TRBV29-1 and TRBJ2-2; possible D gene TRBD2, 6 bases. V shed 7 bases and J shed 7 bases, with 19 bases lying between them. This CDR3 spans 14 amino acids. The germline V gene has CDR1 SQVTM and CDR2 ANQGSEA. The CDR3 protein is CSASYGGGGGELFF. DNA for the CDR3: TGCAGCGCCTCCTACGGGGGAGGAGGCGGGGAGCTGTTTTTT.

V gene TRBV2 combines with J gene TRBJ2-1; TRBD1 matches at 10 bases. Germline V CDR1 and CDR2: SNHLY, FYNNEI. Unmatched junction bases numbered 14, after V lost 8 bases and J lost 7 bases. The CDR3 covers 16 residues. CDR3 bases: TGTGCCAGCGGCGAGACTGCAGGGACAGGGGAAAATGAGCAGTTCTTC. The encoded protein is CASGETAGTGENEQFF.

The J gene is TRBJ2-5, the V gene TRBV13; TRBD2 aligns across 8 bases. Per germline, CDR1 PRHDT and CDR2 FYEKMQ (reference sequence). The CDR3 extends over 15 amino acids. Trimming cost V 0 bases and J 5 bases; bases outside gene matches: 5. DNA for the CDR3: TGTGCCAGCAGCTTAGGGCGGGGGGCCATTGAGACCCAGTACTTC. Translating it yields CASSLGRGAIETQYF.

The chain joins TRBV11-2 to TRBJ2-1; 9 bases are a match to TRBD2. J gave up 4 bases and V 1 base, and 2 bases lay outside the gene matches. CDR3 size: 15 residues. CDR1 is SGHAT and CDR2 is FQNNGV in the germline V gene. The CDR3 coding sequence is TGTGCCAGCAGCTTAGGGGCGGGAGGGTACAATGAGCAGTTCTTC. Encoded protein: CASSLGAGGYNEQFF.

This clone was seen only a few times. The chain employs TRBV6-5 and TRBJ2-7, with 7 bases matching TRBD1. Germline V gives CDR1 MNHEY, CDR2 SVGAGI. The CDR3 length is 15 residues. With 4 bases clipped from V and 1 base from J, the junction kept 7 bases outside the gene matches. This chain's CDR3 is CASSWGSQGSYEQYF. The CDR3 region has the DNA TGTGCCAGCAGTTGGGGTTCACAGGGGTCCTACGAGCAGTACTTC.

The chain couples TRBV25-1 to TRBJ1-5, with D perhaps TRBD1 (6 bases). The CDR3 is 14 amino acids. Trimming took 8 bases from V and 6 from J, leaving 17 bases between them. The germline V gene has CDR1 MGHDK and CDR2 SYGVNS. CDR3 loop: CASRDNGEGQPQHF. CDR3 in DNA: TGTGCCAGCCGGGACAACGGAGAGGGTCAGCCCCAGCATTTT.

The J gene is TRBJ2-1, the V gene TRBV11-3, with 9 bases matching TRBD2. Germline CDR1 and CDR2: SGHNT and YENEEA. Trimming at V came to 5 bases and at J to 6 bases, leaving 11 bases not matched to a gene. CDR3 length: 16 amino acids. CDR3 region: CASSPTGGGARNEQFF. The CDR3 coding sequence is TGTGCCAGCAGCCCGACAGGCGGGGGGGCTCGCAATGAGCAGTTCTTC.

The chain couples TRBV5-6 to TRBJ1-2; D ambiguous. The germline CDR1 and CDR2 sequences are SGHDT and YYEEEE. V lost 0 bases, J lost 0 bases, and 9 bases lay in between. This CDR3 has 15 amino acids. CDR3: CASSLERGSNYGYTF. The CDR3 region has the DNA TGTGCCAGCAGCTTGGAGCGGGGTTCTAACTATGGCTACACCTTC.

This clone was seen once. The genes are TRBV4-1 and TRBJ1-6; TRBD1 aligns across 9 bases. The germline V gene has CDR1 MGHRA and CDR2 YSYEKL. V trimming: 5 bases; J trimming: 7 bases; junction bases outside the gene matches: 6. The CDR3 has 15 residues. The CDR3 spells CASSYDRGLNSPLHF. CDR3 bases: TGCGCCAGCAGCTACGACAGGGGGTTGAATTCACCCCTCCACTTT.

The V call is TRBV7-8, the J call TRBJ2-7; 11 bases align to TRBD2. CDR3 length: 18 amino acids. CDR1 and CDR2 from the germline V gene are SGHVS and FQNEAQ. The V gene end was trimmed by 4 bases and the J gene end by 1 base; junction bases not matched to a gene: 12. The CDR3 is CASSSRKKTSGASYEQYF. As DNA, the CDR3 is TGTGCCAGCAGCTCCCGAAAAAAGACTAGCGGGGCTTCCTACGAGCAGTACTTC.

V is TRBV10-3 and J is TRBJ1-1; D is uncertain. Germline values: CDR1 ENHRY, CDR2 SYGVKD. There are 17 residues in the CDR3. V shed 0 bases and J shed 1 base, with 15 bases lying between them. DNA for the CDR3: TGTGCCATCAGTGAGTCCCTAGCCCAAGCCGGGAACACTGAAGCTTTCTTT. It yields the protein CAISESLAQAGNTEAFF.

This clone appeared a single time. The CDR3 DNA sequence: TGTGCCAGCAGCCGCACAGGGGGGGGTAATGGCTACACCTTC. Protein product: CASSRTGGGNGYTF. The J gene is TRBJ1-2, the V gene TRBV6-1; 8 nucleotides agree with TRBD1. The CDR3 loop spans 14 amino acids. V was pared by 6 bases and J by 6 bases, with 9 bases of the junction left unmatched. CDR1 is MNHNS and CDR2 is SASEGT in the germline V gene.

This rearrangement joins TRBV27 to TRBJ2-3; 8 nucleotides match TRBD1. Germline trimming cut 6 bases from V and 2 bases from J; bases unmatched to any gene: 10. Germline CDR1 MNHEY, CDR2 SMNVEV (reference sequence). The CDR3 runs 16 residues. This CDR3 is CASRPQGALFTDTQYF. In nucleotides, the CDR3 is TGTGCCAGCAGACCCCAGGGGGCTCTTTTCACAGATACGCAGTATTTT.

The V gene is TRBV27, the J gene TRBJ2-2; D possibly corresponds to TRBD1 (6 bases). V dropped 3 bases and J dropped 7 bases, with 15 bases sitting between them. Germline V lookup: CDR1 MNHEY, CDR2 SMNVEV (reference sequence). The length of the CDR3 is 15 residues. CDR3 in amino acids: CASSFHRAADGELFF. CDR3 bases: TGTGCCAGCAGTTTCCACAGGGCCGCAGACGGGGAGCTGTTTTTT.

The J gene is TRBJ1-4, the V gene TRBV5-1; no clear D gene. CDR3 size: 15 residues. Trimming left V 1 base short and J 0 bases short, with 7 bases between. Germline loops: CDR1 SGHRS, CDR2 YFSETQ. In DNA form, the CDR3 reads TGCGCCAGCAGCTTGTCTACCTCAACTAATGAAAAACTGTTTTTT. The encoded protein is CASSLSTSTNEKLFF.

DNA for the CDR3: TGTGCCAGTAGTATTGCGGGGAGCAATCAGCCCCAGCATTTT. It translates to CASSIAGSNQPQHF. The rearrangement uses TRBV19 and TRBJ1-5; unclear D gene. Trimming cost V 3 bases and J 1 base, with 7 bases left between them. Germline CDR1 and CDR2: LNHDA and SQIVND (reference sequence). The CDR3 extends over 14 amino acids.

The J gene is TRBJ2-7, the V gene TRBV6-5; 7 nucleotides match TRBD2. The length of the CDR3 is 14 residues. Germline lookup yields CDR1 MNHEY and CDR2 SVGAGI. V shed 7 bases and J 3 bases; nucleotides not matched to a gene: 9. CDR3: CASTKAGRIYEQYF. Here the CDR3 DNA reads TGTGCCAGCACTAAAGCGGGGAGGATCTACGAGCAGTACTTC.

The chain joins TRBV5-1 to TRBJ1-5; 8 bases are a match to TRBD1. The CDR3 has 17 residues. Germline V gene data show CDR1 as SGHRS and CDR2 as YFSETQ. Trimming at V came to 1 base and at J to 3 bases, leaving 9 bases not matched to a gene. The CDR3 sequence is CASSLYPDRDNNQPQHF. In DNA form, the CDR3 reads TGCGCCAGCAGCTTGTACCCGGACAGGGATAACAATCAGCCCCAGCATTTT.

The V gene is TRBV28, the J gene TRBJ2-7; no reliable D call. The CDR3 is 15 amino acids. V was shortened by 2 bases and J by 4 bases, with 15 bases between the two germline ends. Germline CDR1 reads MDHEN; CDR2 reads SYDVKM. CDR3 nucleotide sequence: TGTGCCAGCAGTTTAGCGTCAACCAAGTGGTACGAGCAGTACTTC. It encodes CASSLASTKWYEQYF.

The chain couples TRBV7-9 to TRBJ2-5; 9 bases agree with TRBD2. Germline V gives CDR1 SEHNR, CDR2 FQNEAQ (reference sequence). With 0 bases clipped from V and 1 base from J, the junction kept 6 bases outside the gene matches. The CDR3 contains 17 residues. The CDR3 DNA is TGTGCCAGCAGCTTAGCGTTGACTAGCGGCAGCCAAGAGACCCAGTACTTC. Translating gives CASSLALTSGSQETQYF.

J is TRBJ1-3 and V is TRBV6-5, with TRBD1 matching 7 bases. CDR3 length equals 14 residues. Trimming took 5 bases from V and 4 from J; bases not matched to a gene: 5. Germline CDR1 is MNHEY and CDR2 is SVGAGI. The CDR3 sequence: CASSPRDRGNTIYF. The CDR3 nucleotides are TGTGCCAGCAGTCCTCGGGACAGAGGAAACACCATATATTTT.

This chain joins TRBV30 and TRBJ1-1; the D gene is possibly TRBD1 (5 bases). Trimming took 4 bases from V and 1 from J, leaving 13 bases between them. The CDR3 covers 14 residues. CDR1 and CDR2 from the germline V gene are GTSNPN and SVGIG (reference sequence). The CDR3 here is CAWTRGGANTEAFF. The CDR3, as DNA: TGTGCCTGGACACGGGGAGGGGCGAACACTGAAGCTTTCTTT.

This clone has only one observation. The sample has other DNA sequences that encode this CDR3 too. The V call is TRBV5-4, the J call TRBJ1-2; TRBD1 aligns across 8 bases. This CDR3 has 14 amino acids. Trimming removed 2 bases from V and 2 bases from J; junction bases left unmatched: 2. CDR1 is SGHNT, CDR2 YYREEE, per germline (reference sequence). The CDR3 is CASSLDRGNYGYTF. The DNA for the CDR3 is TGTGCCAGCAGCTTAGACAGGGGAAACTATGGCTACACCTTC.